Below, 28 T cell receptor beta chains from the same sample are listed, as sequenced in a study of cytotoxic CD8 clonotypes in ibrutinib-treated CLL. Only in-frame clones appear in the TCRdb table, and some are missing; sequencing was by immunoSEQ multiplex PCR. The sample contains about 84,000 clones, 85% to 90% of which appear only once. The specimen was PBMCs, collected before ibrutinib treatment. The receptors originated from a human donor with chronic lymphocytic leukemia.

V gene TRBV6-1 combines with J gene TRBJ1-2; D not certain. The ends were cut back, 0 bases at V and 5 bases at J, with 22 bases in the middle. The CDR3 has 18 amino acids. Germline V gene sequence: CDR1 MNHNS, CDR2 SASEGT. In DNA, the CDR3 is TGTGCCAGCAGTGAAGCATCGGATGCGGCAGAATTCTTATATGGCTACACCTTC. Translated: CASSEASDAAEFLYGYTF.

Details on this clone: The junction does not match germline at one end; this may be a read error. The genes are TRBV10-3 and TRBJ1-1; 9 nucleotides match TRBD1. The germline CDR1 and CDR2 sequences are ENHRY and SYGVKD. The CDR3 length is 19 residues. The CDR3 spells CAISEFFLGTGMVNTEAFF. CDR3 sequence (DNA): TGTGCCATCAGTGAATTCTTCCTCGGGACAGGGATGGTGAATACTGAAGCTTTCTTT.

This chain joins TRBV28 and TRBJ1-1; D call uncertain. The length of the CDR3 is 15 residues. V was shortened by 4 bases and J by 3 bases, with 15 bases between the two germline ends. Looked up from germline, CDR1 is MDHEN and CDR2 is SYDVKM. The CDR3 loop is CASSSLRTQYTEAFF. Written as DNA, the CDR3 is TGTGCCAGCAGTTCCCTACGTACGCAGTACACTGAAGCTTTCTTT.

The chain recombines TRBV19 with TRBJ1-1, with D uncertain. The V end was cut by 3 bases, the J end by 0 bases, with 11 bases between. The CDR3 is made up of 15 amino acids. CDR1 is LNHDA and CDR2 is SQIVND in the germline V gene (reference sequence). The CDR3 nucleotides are TGTGCCAGTAGTATTGGCCCGGATATGAACACTGAAGCTTTCTTT. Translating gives CASSIGPDMNTEAFF.

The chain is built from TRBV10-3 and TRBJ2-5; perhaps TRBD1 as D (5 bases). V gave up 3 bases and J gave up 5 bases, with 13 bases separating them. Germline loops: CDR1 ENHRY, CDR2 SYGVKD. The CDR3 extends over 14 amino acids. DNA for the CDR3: TGTGCCATCAGTGATGGCAGGGTTGGTGAGACCCAGTACTTC. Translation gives CAISDGRVGETQYF.

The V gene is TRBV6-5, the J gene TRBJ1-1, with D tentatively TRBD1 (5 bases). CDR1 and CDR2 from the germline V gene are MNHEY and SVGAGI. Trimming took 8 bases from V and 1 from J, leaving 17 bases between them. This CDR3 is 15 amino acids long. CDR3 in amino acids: CASHSDGDPNTEAFF. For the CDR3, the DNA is TGTGCCAGCCATTCAGATGGGGACCCGAACACTGAAGCTTTCTTT.

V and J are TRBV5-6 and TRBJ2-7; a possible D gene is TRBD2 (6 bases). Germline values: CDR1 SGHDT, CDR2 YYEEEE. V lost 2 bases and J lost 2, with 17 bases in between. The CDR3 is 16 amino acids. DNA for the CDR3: TGTGCCAGCAGCTTAAGGTGGCGCCGGGGGACCTACGAGCAGTACTTC. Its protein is CASSLRWRRGTYEQYF. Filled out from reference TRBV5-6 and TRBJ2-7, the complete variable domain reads DAGVTQSPTHLIKTRGQQVTLRCSPKSGHDTVSWYQQALGQGPQFIFQYYEEEERQRGNFPDRFSGHQFPNYSSELNVNALLLGDSALYLCASSLRWRRGTYEQYFGPGTRLTVT.

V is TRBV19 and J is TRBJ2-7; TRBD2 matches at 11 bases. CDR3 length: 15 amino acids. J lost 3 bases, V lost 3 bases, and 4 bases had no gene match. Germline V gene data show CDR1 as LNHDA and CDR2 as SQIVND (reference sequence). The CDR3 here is CASSITGTSGYEQYF. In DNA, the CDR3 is TGTGCCAGTAGTATCACCGGGACTAGCGGCTACGAGCAGTACTTC.

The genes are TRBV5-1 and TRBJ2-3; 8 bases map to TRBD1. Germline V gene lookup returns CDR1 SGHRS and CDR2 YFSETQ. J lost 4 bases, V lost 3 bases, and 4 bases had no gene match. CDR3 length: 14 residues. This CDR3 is CASSYGQGSDTQYF. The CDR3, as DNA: TGCGCCAGCAGCTACGGACAGGGTTCAGATACGCAGTATTTT.

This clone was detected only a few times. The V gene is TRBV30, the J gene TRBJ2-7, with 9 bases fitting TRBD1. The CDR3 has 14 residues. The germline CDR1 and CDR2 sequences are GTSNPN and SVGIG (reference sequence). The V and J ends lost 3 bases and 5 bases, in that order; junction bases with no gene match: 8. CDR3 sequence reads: CAWRGGTGFHEQYF. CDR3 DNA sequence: TGTGCCTGGAGGGGCGGGACAGGGTTCCACGAGCAGTACTTC.

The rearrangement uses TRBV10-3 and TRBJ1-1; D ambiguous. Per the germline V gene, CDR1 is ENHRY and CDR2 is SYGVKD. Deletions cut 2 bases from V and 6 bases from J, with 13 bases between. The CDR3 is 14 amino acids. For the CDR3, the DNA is TGTGCCATCAGTGAGGGAGGGAGTATTGCTGAAGCTTTCTTT. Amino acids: CAISEGGSIAEAFF.

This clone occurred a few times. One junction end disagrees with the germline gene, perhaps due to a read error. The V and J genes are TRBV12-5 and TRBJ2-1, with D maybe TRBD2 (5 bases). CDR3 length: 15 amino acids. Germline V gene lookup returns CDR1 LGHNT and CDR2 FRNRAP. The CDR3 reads CASGLVLSSYDEQFF. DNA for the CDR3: TGTGCTAGTGGTTTGGTACTCTCTAGCTACGATGAGCAGTTCTTC.

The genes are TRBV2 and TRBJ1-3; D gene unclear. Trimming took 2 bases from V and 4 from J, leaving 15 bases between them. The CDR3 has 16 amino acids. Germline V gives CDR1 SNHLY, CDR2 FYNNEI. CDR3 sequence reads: CASSERAPSRGNTIYF. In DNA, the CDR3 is TGTGCCAGCAGTGAAAGGGCTCCAAGTCGGGGAAACACCATATATTTT.

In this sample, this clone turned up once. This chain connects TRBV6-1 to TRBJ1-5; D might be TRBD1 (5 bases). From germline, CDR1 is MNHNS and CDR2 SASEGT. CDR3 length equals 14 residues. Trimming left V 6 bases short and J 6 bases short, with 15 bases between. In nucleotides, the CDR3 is TGTGCCAGCAGAACCAGCGGGGGAGCTCAGCCCCAGCATTTT. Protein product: CASRTSGGAQPQHF.

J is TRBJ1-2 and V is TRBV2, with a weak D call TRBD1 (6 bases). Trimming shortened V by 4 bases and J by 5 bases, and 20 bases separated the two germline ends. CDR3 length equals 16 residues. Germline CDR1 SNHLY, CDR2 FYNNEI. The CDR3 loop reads CASSARSMGGLYGYTF. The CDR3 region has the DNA TGTGCCAGCAGTGCCCGGTCGATGGGGGGCCTGTATGGCTACACCTTC.

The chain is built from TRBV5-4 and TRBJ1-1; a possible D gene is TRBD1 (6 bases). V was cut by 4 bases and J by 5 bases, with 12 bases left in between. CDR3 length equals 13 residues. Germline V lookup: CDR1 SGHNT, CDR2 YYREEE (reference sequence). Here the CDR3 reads CASSLTGRTEAFF. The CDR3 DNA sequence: TGTGCCAGCAGCCTTACAGGGAGGACTGAAGCTTTCTTT.

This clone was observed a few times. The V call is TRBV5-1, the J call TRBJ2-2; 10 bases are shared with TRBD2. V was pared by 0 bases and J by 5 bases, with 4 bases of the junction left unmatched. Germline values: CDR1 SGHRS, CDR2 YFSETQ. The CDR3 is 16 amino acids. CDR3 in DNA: TGCGCCAGCAGCTTGGAGCCTAGCGGGAGTACCGGGGAGCTGTTTTTT. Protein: CASSLEPSGSTGELFF.

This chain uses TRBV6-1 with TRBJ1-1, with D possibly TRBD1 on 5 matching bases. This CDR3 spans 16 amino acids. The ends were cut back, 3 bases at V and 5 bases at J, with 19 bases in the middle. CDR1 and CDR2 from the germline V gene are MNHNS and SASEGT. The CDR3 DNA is TGTGCCAGCAGTGATTCGGGGTTGGGACCTGGGACTGAAGCTTTCTTT. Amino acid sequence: CASSDSGLGPGTEAFF.

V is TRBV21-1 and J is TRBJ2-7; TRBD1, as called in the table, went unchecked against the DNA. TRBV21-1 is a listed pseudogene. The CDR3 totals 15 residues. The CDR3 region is CASSKKHRRSYEQYF. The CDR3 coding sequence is TGTGCCAGCAGCAAAAAGCACAGGCGCTCCTACGAGCAGTACTTC.

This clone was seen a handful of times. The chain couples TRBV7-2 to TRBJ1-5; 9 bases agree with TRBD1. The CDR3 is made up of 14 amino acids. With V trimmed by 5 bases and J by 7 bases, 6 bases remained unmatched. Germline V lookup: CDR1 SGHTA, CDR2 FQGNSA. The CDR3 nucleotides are TGTGCCAGCAGCCGTCCCGGGACAGGGCAGCCCCAGCATTTT. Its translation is CASSRPGTGQPQHF.

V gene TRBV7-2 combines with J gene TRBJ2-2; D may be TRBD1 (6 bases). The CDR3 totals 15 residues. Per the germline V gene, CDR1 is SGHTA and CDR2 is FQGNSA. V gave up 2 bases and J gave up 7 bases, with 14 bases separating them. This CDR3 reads CASSLHTGSDGELFF. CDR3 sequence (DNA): TGTGCCAGCAGCTTACACACAGGGTCGGACGGGGAGCTGTTTTTT.

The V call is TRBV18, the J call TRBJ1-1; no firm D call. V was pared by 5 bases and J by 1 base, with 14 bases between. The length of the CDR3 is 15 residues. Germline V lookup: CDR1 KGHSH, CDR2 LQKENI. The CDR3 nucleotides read TGTGCCAGCTCAACTACGACGGCTGGGAACACTGAAGCTTTCTTT. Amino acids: CASSTTTAGNTEAFF.

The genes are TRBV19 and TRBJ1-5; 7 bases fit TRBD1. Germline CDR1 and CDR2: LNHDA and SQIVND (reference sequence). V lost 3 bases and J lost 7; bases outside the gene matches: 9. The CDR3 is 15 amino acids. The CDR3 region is CASSIETGLGQPQHF. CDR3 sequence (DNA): TGTGCCAGTAGTATTGAGACAGGGTTGGGCCAGCCCCAGCATTTT.

CDR3 bases: TGTGCCAGCAGCAAAGGAGGTAGCGGGCGTTCAGAGACCCAGTACTTC. This encodes CASSKGGSGRSETQYF. V gene TRBV21-1 combines with J gene TRBJ2-5; the table assigns TRBD2, which was not confirmed against the DNA. TRBV21-1 is given as a pseudogene. The CDR3 is 16 amino acids.

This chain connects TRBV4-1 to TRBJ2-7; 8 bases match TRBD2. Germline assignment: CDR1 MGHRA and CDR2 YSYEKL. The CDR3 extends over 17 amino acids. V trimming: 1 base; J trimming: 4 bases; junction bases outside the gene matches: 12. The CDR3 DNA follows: TGCGCCAGCAGCCAAGTATTTCTCGTGACGGGAGGGTACGAGCAGTACTTC. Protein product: CASSQVFLVTGGYEQYF.

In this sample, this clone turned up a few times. The CDR3 protein is CASSLRDRSPVSGANVLTF. As DNA, the CDR3 is TGTGCCAGCAGCTTAAGGGACAGGTCCCCCGTTTCGGGGGCCAACGTCCTGACTTTC. The rearrangement uses TRBV7-6 and TRBJ2-6, with 8 bases identical to TRBD1. Germline assignment: CDR1 SGHVS and CDR2 FNYEAQ. This CDR3 contains 19 residues. V lost 2 bases, J lost 4 bases, and 13 bases stayed unmatched.

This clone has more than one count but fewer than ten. CDR3 loop: CASSPGQGGANVLTF. CDR3 bases: TGTGCCAGCAGTCCCGGACAGGGTGGGGCCAACGTCCTGACTTTC. This chain joins TRBV6-1 and TRBJ2-6; 8 nucleotides agree with TRBD1. The CDR3 is 15 amino acids. Germline CDR1 and CDR2: MNHNS and SASEGT. J was trimmed by 3 bases and V by 5 bases; bases with no gene match: 3.

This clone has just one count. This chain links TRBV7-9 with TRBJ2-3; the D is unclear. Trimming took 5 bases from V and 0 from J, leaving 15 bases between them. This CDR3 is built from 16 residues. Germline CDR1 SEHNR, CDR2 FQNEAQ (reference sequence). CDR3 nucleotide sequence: TGTGCCAGCAGCCCCCGGATGGCCTCGAGCACAGATACGCAGTATTTT. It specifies CASSPRMASSTDTQYF.